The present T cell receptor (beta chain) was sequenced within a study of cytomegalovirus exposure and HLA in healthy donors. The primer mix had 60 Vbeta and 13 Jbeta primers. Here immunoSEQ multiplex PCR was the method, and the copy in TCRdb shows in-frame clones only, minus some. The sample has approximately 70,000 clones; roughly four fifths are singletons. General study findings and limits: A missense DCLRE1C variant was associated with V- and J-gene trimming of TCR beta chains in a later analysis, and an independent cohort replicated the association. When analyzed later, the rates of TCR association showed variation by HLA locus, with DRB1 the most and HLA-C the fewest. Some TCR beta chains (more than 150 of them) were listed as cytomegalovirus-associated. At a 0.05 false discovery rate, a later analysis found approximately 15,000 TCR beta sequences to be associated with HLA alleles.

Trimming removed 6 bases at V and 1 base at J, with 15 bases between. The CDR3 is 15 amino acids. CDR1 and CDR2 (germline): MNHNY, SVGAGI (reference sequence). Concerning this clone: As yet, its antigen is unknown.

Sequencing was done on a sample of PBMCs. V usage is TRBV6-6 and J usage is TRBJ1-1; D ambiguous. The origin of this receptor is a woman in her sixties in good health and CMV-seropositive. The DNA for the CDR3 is TGTGCCAGCAGCTCTTTACATGACACGAACACTGAAGCTTTCTTT. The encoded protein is CASSSLHDTNTEAFF.